These T cell receptor beta chains were read from a single sample in a study of blood T cell dynamics during melanoma immunotherapy. The assay was immunoSEQ multiplex PCR, and TCRdb's table has in-frame clones only and misses some. The sample lists over 9,000 clones, approximately 81% seen once, with 15% to 20% in the top ten. The source was blood, collected from a patient treated with checkpoint blockade. The origin of the receptors is a human donor with melanoma. CDR3s include the opening cysteine and the closing phenylalanine or tryptophan. D genes are given only for firm matches. Expanded clones get a size class; other rows say once, few or many, or leave the size out.

TRBV10-3	13	.	TRBJ1-2	.	CAISVDPNYGYTF	TGTGCCATCAGCGTTGACCCTAACTATGGCTACACCTTC
TRBV28	13	.	TRBJ2-2	.	CASRKGISGELFF	TGTGCCAGCAGGAAGGGGATCTCCGGGGAGCTGTTTTTT
TRBV19	13	.	TRBJ2-6	.	CASSITGANVLTF	TGTGCCAGTAGTATAACTGGGGCCAACGTCCTGACTTTC
TRBV6-1	13	once	TRBJ1-5	.	CASSRRGNQPQHF	TGTGCCAGCAGTCGCAGGGGTAATCAGCCCCAGCATTTT
TRBV19	16	.	TRBJ1-3	.	CASSMTHPSSGNTIYF	TGTGCCAGTAGTATGACCCACCCTAGCTCTGGAAACACCATATATTTT
TRBV30	15	.	TRBJ2-3	TRBD2	CAWTTGRGDTDTQYF	TGTGCCTGGACGACTGGACGGGGGGACACAGATACGCAGTATTTT
TRBV6-1	14	.	TRBJ1-1	.	CASSEKAGFTEAFF	TGTGCCAGCAGTGAAAAGGCAGGGTTCACTGAAGCTTTCTTT
TRBV9	14	.	TRBJ2-5	TRBD2	CASSGTPQGETQYF	TGTGCCAGTAGCGGGACACCCCAAGGAGAGACCCAGTACTTC
TRBV9	13	.	TRBJ2-7	.	CASSAGPANEQYF	TGTGCCAGCAGCGCAGGACCCGCCAACGAGCAGTACTTC
TRBV12-5	18	.	TRBJ1-6	.	CASRSYALMDVKNSPLHF	TGTGCTAGCCGATCCTACGCCTTGATGGACGTTAAGAATTCACCCCTCCACTTT
TRBV25-1	11	.	TRBJ2-7	.	CASKGAYEQYF	TGTGCCAGCAAGGGGGCCTACGAGCAGTACTTC
TRBV7-2	15	.	TRBJ1-2	TRBD1	CASSSTPDRGPGYTF	TGTGCCAGCAGCTCAACCCCCGACAGGGGGCCTGGCTACACCTTC
TRBV7-2	15	.	TRBJ2-1	TRBD1	CASSIDRGWGNEQFF	TGTGCCAGCAGCATCGACAGGGGTTGGGGCAATGAGCAGTTCTTC
TRBV7-3	15	.	TRBJ2-2	.	CASSRALTNTGELFF	TGTGCCAGCAGCAGGGCACTTACGAACACCGGGGAGCTGTTTTTT
TRBV5-6	12	.	TRBJ2-1	.	CASSQSINEQFF	TGTGCCAGCAGCCAGAGCATCAATGAGCAGTTCTTC
TRBV19	15	.	TRBJ1-2	.	CASSLRGDTYYGYTF	TGTGCCAGTAGCCTCCGTGGGGATACATACTATGGCTACACCTTC
TRBV6-1	12	.	TRBJ1-1	.	CASRREDTEAFF	TGTGCCAGCAGGAGGGAGGACACTGAAGCTTTCTTT
TRBV6-1	14	.	TRBJ2-2	.	CASSERPVSGELFF	TGTGCCAGCAGTGAAAGACCGGTCAGCGGGGAGCTGTTTTTT
TRBV7-2	16	.	TRBJ2-2	TRBD2	CASSFRLAGGPGELFF	TGTGCCAGCAGCTTCCGACTAGCGGGGGGGCCGGGGGAGCTGTTTTTT
TRBV29-1	15	.	TRBJ1-2	.	CSPPERGGSNYGYTF	TGCAGCCCCCCGGAACGTGGGGGCTCTAACTATGGCTACACCTTC
TRBV5-1	15	once	TRBJ1-3	TRBD1	CASSHSPTGAGTIYF	TGCGCCAGCAGCCATTCCCCGACAGGGGCGGGCACCATATATTTT
TRBV9	13	once	TRBJ2-5	.	CASSPPGAETQYF	TGTGCCAGCAGCCCCCCAGGAGCCGAGACCCAGTACTTC
TRBV2	14	.	TRBJ2-4	.	CASSEGEVKNIQYF	TGTGCCAGCAGTGAGGGGGAGGTCAAAAACATTCAGTACTTC
TRBV28	16	once	TRBJ1-4	.	CASSSSGSGTNEKLFF	TGTGCCAGCAGCTCATCAGGGAGCGGAACTAATGAAAAACTGTTTTTT
TRBV11-3	14	once	TRBJ2-7	TRBD1	CASSASDRGYEQYF	TGTGCCAGCAGCGCATCGGACAGGGGCTACGAGCAGTACTTC
TRBV19	16	.	TRBJ2-3	TRBD2	CASSPQLAGATDTQYF	TGTGCCAGTAGCCCCCAGCTAGCGGGGGCCACAGATACGCAGTATTTT
TRBV14	13	once	TRBJ2-1	.	CASSLRRESEQFF	TGTGCCAGCAGCTTACGAAGGGAATCTGAGCAGTTCTTC
TRBV18	16	.	TRBJ1-2	.	CASSRGGRGAEDGYTF	TGTGCCAGCTCACGGGGTGGTAGGGGCGCCGAGGACGGCTACACCTTC
TRBV11-3	17	.	TRBJ1-1	TRBD1	CASSLEDRGTMNTEAFF	TGTGCCAGCAGCTTAGAGGACAGGGGAACGATGAACACTGAAGCTTTCTTT
TRBV9	13	.	TRBJ1-1	.	CASSVGSYTEAFF	TGTGCCAGCAGCGTAGGGTCCTACACTGAAGCTTTCTTT
TRBV29-1	14	few	TRBJ1-5	.	CSVENGKRQSAQHF	TGCAGCGTTGAAAACGGGAAGAGGCAATCAGCCCAGCATTTT
TRBV2	15	few	TRBJ1-2	.	CASSSEQSPNYGYTF	TGTGCCAGCAGTTCGGAACAGTCTCCTAACTATGGCTACACCTTC
TRBV7-3	14	few	TRBJ2-2	TRBD1	CASSPTGGARELFF	TGTGCCAGCAGCCCGACAGGGGGCGCCCGGGAGCTGTTTTTT
TRBV2	13	.	TRBJ2-7	.	CASSERSSYEQYF	TGTGCCAGCAGTGAGCGGAGCTCCTACGAGCAGTACTTC
TRBV11-2	17	.	TRBJ1-5	.	CASSLGRGQGRIGPQHF	TGTGCCAGCAGCTTAGGGAGGGGCCAAGGACGAATCGGTCCCCAGCATTTT